Reported below is one T cell receptor beta chain. Original analysis: Researchers report that nucleated cell counts were estimated from reference gene primer amplification. Some clones are missing from TCRdb's copy, which holds only in-frame ones; the method was immunoSEQ multiplex PCR. That table gives V, J and clone size, and the DNA gave D and trimming. The table records 200,000 to 300,000 clones, around nine tenths of them present only once. This entry comes from a study of blood T cell repertoires in COVID-19. Looking at the study overall: Samples of COVID-19 (acute and convalescent) were obtained from the United States, Italy and Spain. The analysed material was cDNA or gDNA that came from T cells, B-cell-depleted T cells, or PBMCs.

Sequenced material: peripheral blood. This receptor was obtained from a man in his forties who had recovered from COVID-19.

CDR3 sequence reads: CASSLIWTSDNEQFF. The DNA of the CDR3 is TGTGCCAGCAGTTTAATTTGGACTAGCGACAATGAGCAGTTCTTC. The chain recombines TRBV27 with TRBJ2-1, with TRBD2 matching 9 bases. The CDR3 extends over 15 amino acids. Germline CDR1 reads MNHEY; CDR2 reads SMNVEV (reference sequence). V was pared by 2 bases and J by 5 bases, with 4 bases of the junction left unmatched.